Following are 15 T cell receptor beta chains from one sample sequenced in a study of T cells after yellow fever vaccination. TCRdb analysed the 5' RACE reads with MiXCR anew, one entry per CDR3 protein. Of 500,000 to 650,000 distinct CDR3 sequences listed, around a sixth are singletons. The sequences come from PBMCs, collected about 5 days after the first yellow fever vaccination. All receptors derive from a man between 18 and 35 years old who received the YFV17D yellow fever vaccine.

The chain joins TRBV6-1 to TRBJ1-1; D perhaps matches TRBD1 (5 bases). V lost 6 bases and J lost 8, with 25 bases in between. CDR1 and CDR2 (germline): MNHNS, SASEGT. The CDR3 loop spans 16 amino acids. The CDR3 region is CASRPMFGQGKLEAFF. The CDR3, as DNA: TGTGCCAGCAGACCCATGTTCGGGCAGGGTAAATTAGAAGCTTTCTTT.

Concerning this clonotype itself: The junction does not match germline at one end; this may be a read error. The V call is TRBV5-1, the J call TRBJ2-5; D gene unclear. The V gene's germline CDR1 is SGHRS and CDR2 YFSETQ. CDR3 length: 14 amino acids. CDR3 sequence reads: CANSLVAVGGFPYF. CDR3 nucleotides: TGCGCCAACAGCTTGGTTGCAGTGGGCGGTTTTCCGTACTTC.

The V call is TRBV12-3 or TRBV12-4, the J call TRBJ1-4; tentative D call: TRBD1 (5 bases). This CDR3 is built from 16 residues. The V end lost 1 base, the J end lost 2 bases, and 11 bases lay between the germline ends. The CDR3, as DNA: TGTGCCAGCAGTTTAGGTCTCGGGGGTACTAATGAAAAACTGTTTTTT. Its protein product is CASSLGLGGTNEKLFF.

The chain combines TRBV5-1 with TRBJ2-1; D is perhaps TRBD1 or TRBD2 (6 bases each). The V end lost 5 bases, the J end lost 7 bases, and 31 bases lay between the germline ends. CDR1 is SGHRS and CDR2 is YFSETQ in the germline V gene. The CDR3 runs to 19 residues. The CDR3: CASRNFLRGAGLVWNEQFF. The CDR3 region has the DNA TGCGCCAGCAGAAACTTCCTTAGGGGGGCGGGTTTAGTATGGAATGAGCAGTTCTTC.

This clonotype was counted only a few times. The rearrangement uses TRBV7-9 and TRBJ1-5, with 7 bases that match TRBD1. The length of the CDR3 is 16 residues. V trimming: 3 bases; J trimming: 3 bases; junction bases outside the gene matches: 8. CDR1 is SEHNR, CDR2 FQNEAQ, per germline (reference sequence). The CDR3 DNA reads TGTGCCAGCAGCTTGGGCTCCGGGACAGACAATCAGCCCCAGCATTTT. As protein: CASSLGSGTDNQPQHF.

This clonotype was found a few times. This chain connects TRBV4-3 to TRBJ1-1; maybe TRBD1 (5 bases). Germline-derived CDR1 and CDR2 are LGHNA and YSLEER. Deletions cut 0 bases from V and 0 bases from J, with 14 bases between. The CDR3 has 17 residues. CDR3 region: CASSQDLWGEVNTEAFF. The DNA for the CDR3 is TGCGCCAGCAGCCAAGATCTGTGGGGGGAGGTGAACACTGAAGCTTTCTTT.

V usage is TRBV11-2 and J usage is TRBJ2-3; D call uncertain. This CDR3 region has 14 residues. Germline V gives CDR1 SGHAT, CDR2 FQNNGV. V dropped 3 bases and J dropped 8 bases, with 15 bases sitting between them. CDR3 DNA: TGTGCCAGCAGCTTTGAAAGGCTTAGTGGTACGCAGTATTTT. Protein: CASSFERLSGTQYF.

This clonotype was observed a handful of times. The CDR3: CASRPSAETQYF. In DNA, the CDR3 is TGTGCCAGCAGACCGTCAGCGGAGACCCAGTACTTC. This chain connects TRBV12-3 or TRBV12-4 to TRBJ2-5; no firm D call. Deletions cut 6 bases from V and 5 bases from J, with 10 bases between. The CDR3 totals 12 residues.

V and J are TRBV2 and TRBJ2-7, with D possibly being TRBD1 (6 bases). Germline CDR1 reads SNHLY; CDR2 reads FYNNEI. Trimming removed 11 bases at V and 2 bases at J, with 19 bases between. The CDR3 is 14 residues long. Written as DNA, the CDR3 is TGTGCCTCTAGGGGCGCAGGGGCGGCCTACGAGCAGTACTTC. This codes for CASRGAGAAYEQYF.

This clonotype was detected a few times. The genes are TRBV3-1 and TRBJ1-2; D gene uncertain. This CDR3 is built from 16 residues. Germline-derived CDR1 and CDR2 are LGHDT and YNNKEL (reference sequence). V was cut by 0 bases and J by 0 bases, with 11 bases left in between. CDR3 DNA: TGTGCCAGCAGCCAAGATTTAGGCATACCTAACTATGGCTACACCTTC. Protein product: CASSQDLGIPNYGYTF.

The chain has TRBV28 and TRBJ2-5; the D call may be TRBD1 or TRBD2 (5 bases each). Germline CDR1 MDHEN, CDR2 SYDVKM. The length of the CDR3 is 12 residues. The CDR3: CVVEGLRETQYF. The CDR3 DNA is TGTGTGGTTGAGGGGCTCCGGGAGACCCAGTACTTC.

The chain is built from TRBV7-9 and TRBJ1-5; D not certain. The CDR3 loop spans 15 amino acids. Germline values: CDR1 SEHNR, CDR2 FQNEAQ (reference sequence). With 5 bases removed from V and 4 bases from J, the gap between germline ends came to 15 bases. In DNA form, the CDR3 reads TGTGCCAGCAGCGCGAGCGGGTTGACGAATCAGCCCCAGCATTTT. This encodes CASSASGLTNQPQHF.

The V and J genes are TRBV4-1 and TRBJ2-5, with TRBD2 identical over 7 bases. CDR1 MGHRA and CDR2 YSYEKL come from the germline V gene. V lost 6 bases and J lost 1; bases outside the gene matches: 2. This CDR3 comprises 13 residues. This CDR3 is CASRGLPQETQYF. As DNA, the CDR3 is TGCGCCAGCAGGGGACTACCCCAAGAGACCCAGTACTTC.

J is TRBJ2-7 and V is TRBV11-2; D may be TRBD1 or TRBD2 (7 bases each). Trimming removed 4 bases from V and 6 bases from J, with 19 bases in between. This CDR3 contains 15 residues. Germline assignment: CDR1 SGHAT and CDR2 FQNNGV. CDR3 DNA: TGTGCCAGCAGCTCTATAGCGGGTAGGGGGCGCGAGCAGTACTTC. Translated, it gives CASSSIAGRGREQYF.

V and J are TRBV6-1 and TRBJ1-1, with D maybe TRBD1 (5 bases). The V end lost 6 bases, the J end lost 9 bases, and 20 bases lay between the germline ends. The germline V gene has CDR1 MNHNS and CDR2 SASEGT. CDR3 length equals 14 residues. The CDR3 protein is CASRQSGTLPKAFF. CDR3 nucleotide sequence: TGTGCCAGCAGACAATCGGGGACTCTACCGAAAGCTTTCTTT.